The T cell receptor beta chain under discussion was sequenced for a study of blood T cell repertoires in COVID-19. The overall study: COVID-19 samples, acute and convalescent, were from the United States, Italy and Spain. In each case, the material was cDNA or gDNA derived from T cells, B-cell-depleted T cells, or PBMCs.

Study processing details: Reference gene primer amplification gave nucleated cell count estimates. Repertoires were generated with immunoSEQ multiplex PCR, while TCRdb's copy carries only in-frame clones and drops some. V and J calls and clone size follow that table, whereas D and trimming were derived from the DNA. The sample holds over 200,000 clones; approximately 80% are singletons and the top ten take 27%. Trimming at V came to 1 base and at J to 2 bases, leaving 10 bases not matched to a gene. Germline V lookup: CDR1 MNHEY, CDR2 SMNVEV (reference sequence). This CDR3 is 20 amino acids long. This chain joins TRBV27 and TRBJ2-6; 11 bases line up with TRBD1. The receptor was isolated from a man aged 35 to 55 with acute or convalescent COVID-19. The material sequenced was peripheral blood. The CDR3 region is CASSLYFEGQGATGANVLTF. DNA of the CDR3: TGTGCCAGCAGTTTATACTTCGAAGGACAGGGGGCCACTGGGGCCAACGTCCTGACTTTC.